Presented here are 9 T cell receptor beta chains from one specimen sequenced in a study of blood T cell repertoires in COVID-19. Clones were read by immunoSEQ multiplex PCR, and TCRdb kept only the in-frame ones, dropping some. The sample shows about 35,000 clones, over 70% of them seen only once. The sequenced material came from peripheral blood. These receptors originate from a man aged 80 or over with active COVID-19.

This chain uses TRBV19 with TRBJ2-2; a weak D match, TRBD2 (6 bases). Trimming stripped 6 bases from V and 1 base from J, with 15 bases between. Germline CDR1 and CDR2: LNHDA and SQIVND (reference sequence). The CDR3 is 16 amino acids. CDR3 DNA: TGTGCCAGTAGAACTAGCCGGCAGAGGAACACCGGGGAGCTGTTTTTT. As protein: CASRTSRQRNTGELFF.

The genes are TRBV19 and TRBJ2-7, with 9 bases matching TRBD1. V shed 4 bases and J 0 bases; nucleotides not matched to a gene: 1. CDR1 LNHDA and CDR2 SQIVND come from the germline V gene (reference sequence). CDR3 length equals 14 residues. The CDR3 nucleotides are TGTGCCAGTAGTAAGGGACAGGGCTCCTACGAGCAGTACTTC. This translates into CASSKGQGSYEQYF.

The J gene is TRBJ2-3, the V gene TRBV7-2, with 13 bases lining up with TRBD2. Per germline, CDR1 SGHTA and CDR2 FQGNSA. The CDR3 consists of 18 residues. J was trimmed by 8 bases and V by 1 base; bases with no gene match: 12. The CDR3 DNA is TGTGCCAGCAGCTTAGGGACTAGCGGGAGAAGGAGGGGTGGTACGCAGTATTTT. Its protein product is CASSLGTSGRRRGGTQYF.

The V and J genes are TRBV7-2 and TRBJ1-2, with 8 bases aligning to TRBD1. V shed 5 bases and J 2 bases; nucleotides not matched to a gene: 7. This CDR3 spans 15 amino acids. Germline-derived CDR1 and CDR2 are SGHTA and FQGNSA. This CDR3 is CASSIRTGQNYGYTF. CDR3 in DNA: TGTGCCAGCAGCATCAGGACAGGGCAGAACTATGGCTACACCTTC. Filled out from reference TRBV7-2 and TRBJ1-2, the complete variable domain reads GAGVSQSPSNKVTEKGKDVELRCDPISGHTALYWYRQSLGQGLEFLIYFQGNSAPDKSGLPSDRFSAERTGGSVSTLTIQRTQQEDSAVYLCASSIRTGQNYGYTFGSGTRLTVV.

This chain joins TRBV27 and TRBJ2-2; D is unresolved. CDR3 length: 12 residues. Germline V gene lookup returns CDR1 MNHEY and CDR2 SMNVEV (reference sequence). V dropped 6 bases and J dropped 6 bases, with 8 bases sitting between them. This CDR3 is CASSPRAGELFF. The CDR3 nucleotides are TGTGCCAGCAGCCCCCGGGCCGGGGAGCTGTTTTTT.

The CDR3 loop reads CASSLGRTENQPQHF. The CDR3 nucleotides are TGTGCCAGCAGCTTAGGGCGAACAGAAAATCAGCCCCAGCATTTT. J is TRBJ1-5 and V is TRBV7-2, with D hard to call. The CDR3 covers 15 residues. Trimming stripped 1 base from V and 4 bases from J, with 11 bases between. The V gene's germline CDR1 is SGHTA and CDR2 FQGNSA. Supplemented by reference TRBV7-2 and TRBJ1-5, the full variable domain reads GAGVSQSPSNKVTEKGKDVELRCDPISGHTALYWYRQSLGQGLEFLIYFQGNSAPDKSGLPSDRFSAERTGGSVSTLTIQRTQQEDSAVYLCASSLGRTENQPQHFGDGTRLSIL.

This chain connects TRBV3-1 (or the pseudogene TRBV3-2) to TRBJ1-5; 12 nucleotides line up with TRBD1. Germline V CDR1 and CDR2: LGHDT, YNNKEL (reference sequence). The CDR3 totals 17 residues. Germline trimming cut 6 bases from V and 2 bases from J; bases unmatched to any gene: 8. CDR3 loop: CASRQTGTGGGNQPQHF. The DNA of the CDR3 is TGTGCCAGCAGACAAACCGGGACAGGGGGCGGCAATCAGCCCCAGCATTTT.

As to this clone: No DNA is shown, since the ends of the CDR3 on it are uncertain; the CDR3 is the one TCRdb lists. The V gene is TRBV2, the J gene TRBJ2-5; TRBD1, the table's D call, lacks a check against the DNA. The V gene's germline CDR1 is SNHLY and CDR2 FYNNEI. Inclusive of both ends, the CDR3 amounts to 18 amino acids. The CDR3 reads CAPVCGPLRDPVLRTQYF.

The CDR3 DNA is TGTGCCAGCAGCCGGGGACTAGCGTTACAAGGGGGCACAGATACGCAGTATTTT. This gives the protein CASSRGLALQGGTDTQYF. The genes are TRBV11-2 and TRBJ2-3; TRBD2 matches 10 bases. The J segment lost 1 base and the V segment lost 5 bases, leaving 12 bases of the junction unmatched. The CDR3 spans 18 residues. Germline V gene data show CDR1 as SGHAT and CDR2 as FQNNGV.